The text below deals with one TCR beta chain. These data are taken from a study of response to subunit inactivated influenza vaccine. TCRdb reanalysed the RT-PCR reads using MiXCR and keeps one entry per CDR3 protein. The table has almost 250,000 distinct CDR3 sequences, 12% seen once. This CDR3 is built from 14 residues. With V trimmed by 6 bases and J by 4 bases, 8 bases remained unmatched. This chain uses TRBV12-3 or TRBV12-4 with TRBJ1-2, with 7 bases identical to TRBD1. Sequencing was performed on non-naive T cells sorted from PBMCs, taken 14 to 15 days before vaccination. The TCR comes from a man in his forties or fifties who received an inactivated influenza vaccine. CDR3: CASSRTGAGYGYTF. DNA for the CDR3: TGTGCCAGCAGCCGAACAGGGGCCGGCTATGGCTACACCTTC.